Listed below are T cell receptor beta chains from one sample, sequenced in a study of cytomegalovirus exposure and HLA in healthy donors. Clones were read by immunoSEQ multiplex PCR, and TCRdb kept only the in-frame ones, dropping some. This sample contains about 32,000 clones. Sequencing was done on a sample of PBMCs. The receptor set was obtained from a female donor in good health and CMV-seronegative. CDR3s include the opening cysteine and the closing phenylalanine or tryptophan. The order of the fields is J gene, V gene, CDR3 protein.

J: TRBJ1-5; V: TRBV11-3; CDR3: CASSRYPPQHF
J: TRBJ2-3; V: TRBV4-2; CDR3: CASSQSSSGGADTQYF
J: TRBJ2-7; V: TRBV5-6; CDR3: CASSGTGGRIEQYF
J: TRBJ1-3; V: TRBV10-3; CDR3: CAISGIGTATGNTIYF
J: TRBJ2-1; V: TRBV9; CDR3: CASSPGSEWVYNEQFF
J: TRBJ1-4; V: TRBV29-1; CDR3: CSATQTGTASEKLFF
J: TRBJ2-7; V: TRBV6-5; CDR3: CASTNGDTNYEQYF
J: TRBJ2-6; V: TRBV7-9; CDR3: CASSPRQGAVPGANVLTF
J: TRBJ2-7; V: TRBV29-1; CDR3: CSVGGSYDYEQYF
J: TRBJ2-1; V: TRBV19; CDR3: CASPIRLAGGDNEQFF
J: TRBJ2-5; V: TRBV30; CDR3: CAWSVRDRGVGIGETQYF
J: TRBJ2-5; V: TRBV11-1; CDR3: CASSLALQATSETQYF
J: TRBJ2-7; V: TRBV5-6; CDR3: CASSPKRVGPYEQYF
J: TRBJ1-5; V: TRBV6-5; CDR3: CASSYGGSHQPQHF
J: TRBJ2-5; V: TRBV19; CDR3: CASSIPGGQETQYF
J: TRBJ2-5; V: TRBV15; CDR3: CATSRSPGGRGVTETQYF
J: TRBJ1-3; V: TRBV10-3; CDR3: CAISESGVGTLRSGNTIYF
J: TRBJ1-2; V: TRBV14; CDR3: CASSQAGQGFGYTF
J: TRBJ1-2; V: TRBV2; CDR3: CASSLPTASNYGYTF
J: TRBJ1-2; V: TRBV6-6; CDR3: CASTGNYGYTF
J: TRBJ2-3; V: TRBV6-1; CDR3: CASSAVTGGTDTQYF
J: TRBJ2-7; V: TRBV10-3; CDR3: CAINGQGDYEQYF
J: TRBJ1-6; V: TRBV4-2; CDR3: CASSQDPSSYNSPLHF
J: TRBJ1-1; V: TRBV19; CDR3: CASSIDQVRPNTEAFF
J: TRBJ1-2; V: TRBV7-9; CDR3: CASRGLDSYGYTF
J: TRBJ1-2; V: TRBV6-5; CDR3: CASSSLGRGQSGYTF
J: TRBJ1-3; V: TRBV9; CDR3: CASSRLGQGPGNTIYF
J: TRBJ1-2; V: TRBV6-5; CDR3: CASSYSGGGANYGYTF
J: TRBJ2-5; V: TRBV9; CDR3: CASSVASGGRETQYF
J: TRBJ1-1; V: TRBV7-2; CDR3: CASSLTGLVGAFF
J: TRBJ1-2; V: TRBV27; CDR3: CASSLSPPTEGYTF
J: TRBJ1-1; V: TRBV7-2; CDR3: CASSFGQMNTEAFF
J: TRBJ2-7; V: TRBV7-9; CDR3: CASAGEYEQYF
J: TRBJ2-7; V: TRBV9; CDR3: CASSVTGAKGYEQYF
J: TRBJ2-7; V: TRBV30; CDR3: CAWSALSRVEQYF
J: TRBJ2-1; V: TRBV4-2; CDR3: CASSQAAGDPYNEQFF
J: TRBJ1-1; V: TRBV9; CDR3: CASSVGVGLENTEAFF
J: TRBJ1-5; V: TRBV28; CDR3: CASSLGAGDNQPQHF
J: TRBJ1-5; V: TRBV7-2; CDR3: CASSPDRGRNQPQHF
J: TRBJ1-1; V: TRBV20-1; CDR3: CSAREAMEAFF
J: TRBJ1-1; V: TRBV6-5; CDR3: CASRRDRLGTEAFF
J: TRBJ2-7; V: TRBV4-3; CDR3: CASSQEGSGVYEQYF
J: TRBJ2-5; V: TRBV11-2; CDR3: CASSLGGLAGQETQYF
J: TRBJ2-2; V: TRBV6-1; CDR3: CASSPVNTGELFF
J: TRBJ1-4; V: TRBV5-1; CDR3: CASSLAATNEKLFF
J: TRBJ1-1; V: TRBV9; CDR3: CASSPQGFGAFF
J: TRBJ1-1; V: TRBV4-1; CDR3: CASSQTGYQAFF
J: TRBJ2-2; V: TRBV7-9; CDR3: CASSVQGTGELFF
J: TRBJ1-1; V: TRBV4-1; CDR3: CASSQNRVHTEAFF
J: TRBJ2-2; V: TRBV7-9; CDR3: CASSLRGSGELFF
J: TRBJ2-1; V: TRBV25-1; CDR3: CASSEYRDDEQFF
J: TRBJ2-6; V: TRBV6-6; CDR3: CASSSGLSSGANVLTF
J: TRBJ2-2; V: TRBV5-1; CDR3: CASSSGQGINTGELFF
J: TRBJ1-5; V: TRBV6-5; CDR3: CASSYSTGSNQPQHF
J: TRBJ1-2; V: TRBV7-6; CDR3: CASSLEGDGQPLNYGYTF